The present T cell receptor (beta chain) was sequenced within a study of blood T cell repertoires in COVID-19. Methods used by the authors: Reference gene primers were amplified, and this amplification served to estimate nucleated cell counts. TCRdb's table, derived via immunoSEQ multiplex PCR, lists solely in-frame clones and lacks some. The DNA was the basis for D and trimming; V, J and clone size are from that table. The table lists under 500,000 clones, around nine tenths of them singletons, with roughly 1.8% in the top ten. Germline CDR1 and CDR2: SGHVS and FQNEAQ. The V and J ends lost 4 bases and 0 bases respectively, with 10 bases between them. CDR3 length: 15 amino acids.

The V and J genes are TRBV7-8 and TRBJ1-3; the D gene is possibly TRBD1 (6 bases). Material: PBMCs or T cells enriched from blood (not recorded which). The receptor was isolated from a woman younger than 35 with acute COVID-19. CDR3 bases: TGTGCCAGCAGCTCCACAGGGTCCTCTGGAAACACCATATATTTT. Protein: CASSSTGSSGNTIYF.